The T cell receptor beta chain under discussion was sequenced for a study of CD8+ T cells in alopecia areata. J was trimmed by 0 bases and V by 3 bases; bases with no gene match: 5. Germline lookup yields CDR1 SGHRS and CDR2 YFSETQ. CDR3 length: 16 amino acids. Isolated RNA was reverse transcribed into cDNA used as the sequencing template. Libraries were prepared by immunoSEQ multiplex PCR; TCRdb keeps only in-frame clonotypes and omits some of them. The sample carries under 200,000 clones, 60% to 75% recorded once. Treatment in this sample: oral pan-JAK inhibitor, 5-10 mg twice daily. V gene TRBV5-1 combines with J gene TRBJ1-1; 10 bases are shared with TRBD1. This clonotype was obtained from a human donor with alopecia areata. Sequenced here: CD4+ T cells sorted from blood, sampled at week 24, from a patient treated with tofacitinib. CDR3 sequence reads: CASSSGQGVVNTEAFF. The CDR3 coding sequence is TGCGCCAGCAGCTCCGGACAGGGGGTAGTGAACACTGAAGCTTTCTTT.